This entry is about one T cell receptor beta chain. The junction and the germline gene differ at one end; a read error may be behind it. By two-round multiplex PCR, the TCR beta CDR3 was amplified from genomic DNA. Gene-specific primers for each TRBV and TRBJ gene drove first-round PCR. TCRdb re-called the multiplex PCR reads through MiXCR, storing one row per CDR3 protein. This sample has approximately 30,000 distinct CDR3 sequences, with around 30% found just once. The CDR3 is made up of 17 amino acids. Germline assignment: CDR1 MNHEY and CDR2 SMNVEV (reference sequence). The sample belongs to a study of prognosis after radiotherapy for stage I lung cancer.

The origin of this receptor is a donor over 45 with non-small cell lung cancer. The sequenced sample was PBMCs, obtained before or after stereotactic body radiation therapy (not recorded which). The chain has TRBV27 and TRBJ1-2, with 7 bases fitting TRBD1. CDR3 nucleotide sequence: TGTGCCAGCAGTGAAAGGGCTGGAAAGGGGGCCTTAGGCGGCTACAACTTC. This gives the protein CASSERAGKGALGGYNF.